The T cell receptor beta chain described here comes from a study of chemoradiotherapy in HPV16-positive cancers. Study details: Functional T-cell assays on two HPV16-positive patients' cells defined candidate HPV-specific clones and common TCR motifs. Study-level findings and limits: During treatment, candidate HPV-specific clones and E7-related motifs expanded in tumor. Functional assays defining HPV-specific T cells used only a couple of HPV16-positive patients.

For this clone: Its antigen is not known.

Samples were taken several times over chemoradiotherapy. Clones were read by immunoSEQ multiplex PCR, and TCRdb kept only the in-frame ones, dropping some. In the table there are some 13,000 clones, approximately 79% of which are singletons. V lost 1 base and J lost 4, with 7 bases in between. This CDR3 is 13 amino acids long. Germline assignment: CDR1 MDHEN and CDR2 SYDVKM. The V call is TRBV28, the J call TRBJ1-2; D is ambiguous. Sample acquisition took place from a patient who underwent chemoradiotherapy. The TCR comes from a human donor with HPV-associated anogenital cancer. CDR3 loop: CASSLYVSYGYTF. In DNA form, the CDR3 reads TGTGCCAGCAGTTTATACGTGTCCTATGGCTACACCTTC.